What follows are 27 T cell receptor beta chains derived from one specimen sequenced in a study of T-cell reconstitution after alpha-beta-depleted transplantation in children. Unique molecular identifiers were built into the TCRbeta library. TCRdb re-analysed the PCR reads in MiXCR, keeping a single row per CDR3 protein. The sample lists over 450,000 distinct CDR3 sequences, over 9.5% occurring once. The specimen comprised PBMCs, sampled before TCRalphabeta/CD19-depleted stem cell transplant. Every receptor here comes from a child aged 2-9 years with inherited bone marrow failure, due to receive a stem cell transplant.

The sample holds many counts of this clonotype. The rearrangement joins TRBV7-9 to TRBJ2-1; D perhaps matches TRBD2 (5 bases). V was pared by 1 base and J by 7 bases, with 8 bases between. Per the germline V gene, CDR1 is SEHNR and CDR2 is FQNEAQ (reference sequence). This CDR3 has 13 amino acids. In DNA, the CDR3 is TGTGCCAGCAGCTTAGTCCGGGATAATGAGCAGTTCTTC. It is translated as CASSLVRDNEQFF.

This clonotype has ten or more counts. This chain connects TRBV5-1 to TRBJ1-2; 7 bases are a match to TRBD1. Germline V gene data show CDR1 as SGHRS and CDR2 as YFSETQ. Trimming cost V 4 bases and J 2 bases; bases outside gene matches: 5. The CDR3 sequence is 14 residues long. CDR3 sequence: CASSPGQTNYGYTF. The CDR3 DNA reads TGCGCCAGCAGCCCGGGACAGACAAACTATGGCTACACCTTC.

This clonotype appeared many times. The rearrangement links TRBV29-1 to TRBJ1-1; D not resolved. The CDR3 runs to 11 residues. The ends were cut back, 5 bases at V and 7 bases at J, with 11 bases in the middle. Per germline, CDR1 SQVTM and CDR2 ANQGSEA. The CDR3 region is CSVWGGGEAFF. The CDR3 region has the DNA TGCAGCGTTTGGGGAGGTGGTGAAGCTTTCTTT.

This clonotype was detected ten times or more. This sequence joins TRBV20-1 and TRBJ2-3, with 7 bases aligning to TRBD1. V lost 3 bases and J lost 0; bases outside the gene matches: 3. The CDR3 is 14 residues long. CDR1 DFQATT and CDR2 SNEGSKA come from the germline V gene (reference sequence). CDR3 loop: CSARRGPSTDTQYF. The CDR3 region has the DNA TGCAGTGCTAGGAGGGGGCCTAGCACAGATACGCAGTATTTT.

At least ten counts were recorded for this clonotype. The gene calls are TRBV9 and TRBJ1-1; possibly TRBD1 for D (5 bases). Deletions cut 0 bases from V and 4 bases from J, with 10 bases between. The CDR3 extends over 14 amino acids. CDR1 and CDR2 (germline): SGDLS, YYNGEE. CDR3 sequence (DNA): TGTGCCAGCAGCGTAGTTGGGGGTGTCACTGAAGCTTTCTTT. It is translated as CASSVVGGVTEAFF.

This clonotype has ten or more counts. The rearrangement links TRBV6-5 to TRBJ2-3; 10 nucleotides agree with TRBD2. Germline V CDR1 and CDR2: MNHEY, SVGAGI. The J segment lost 0 bases and the V segment lost 6 bases, leaving 6 bases of the junction unmatched. CDR3 length: 16 amino acids. The CDR3 DNA reads TGTGCCAGCAGACCCGGACTAGCGGCTAGCACAGATACGCAGTATTTT. Translated, it gives CASRPGLAASTDTQYF.

This clonotype was counted many times. The junction and the germline gene differ at one end; a read error may be behind it. The chain uses TRBV12-3 or TRBV12-4 and TRBJ2-1; 7 nucleotides match TRBD2. CDR3 length equals 17 residues. The CDR3 loop is CASSLSGEGPASVLGIF. The CDR3, as DNA: TGTGCCAGCAGTTTATCGGGGGAGGGCCCAGCCTCAGTTCTAGGGATCTTC.

This clonotype was recorded at least ten times. CDR3 sequence: CASNLNRASSYNEQFF. The DNA of the CDR3 is TGTGCCAGCAACCTTAATAGGGCGAGCTCCTACAATGAGCAGTTCTTC. The chain carries TRBV13 and TRBJ2-1; D remains ambiguous. Trimming took off 7 bases at V and 0 bases at J, with 16 bases between the two ends. Germline values: CDR1 PRHDT, CDR2 FYEKMQ (reference sequence). The CDR3 runs to 16 residues.

The chain recombines TRBV4-1 with TRBJ2-1; 10 bases are a match to TRBD2. Germline trimming cut 4 bases from V and 6 bases from J; bases unmatched to any gene: 18. CDR1 MGHRA and CDR2 YSYEKL come from the germline V gene. The CDR3 is 19 residues long. For the CDR3, the DNA is TGCGCCAGCAGCCCTATTGGGGGGAGCGGGAGGGGAAGGATCAATGAGCAGTTCTTC. It is translated as CASSPIGGSGRGRINEQFF.

The genes are TRBV29-1 and TRBJ1-1; D gene ambiguous. V lost 4 bases and J 3 bases, leaving 9 bases between the germline ends. The germline CDR1 and CDR2 sequences are SQVTM and ANQGSEA. CDR3 length: 12 amino acids. This CDR3 is CSVAEADTEAFF. DNA of the CDR3: TGCAGCGTTGCCGAGGCGGACACTGAAGCTTTCTTT. Drawing the rest from reference TRBV29-1 and TRBJ1-1, the complete variable domain is SAVISQKPSRDICQRGTSLTIQCQVDSQVTMMFWYRQQPGQSLTLIATANQGSEATYESGFVIDKFPISRPNLTFSTLTVSNMSPEDSSIYLCSVAEADTEAFFGQGTRLTVV.

The genes are TRBV28 and TRBJ2-7; D is possibly TRBD2 (5 bases). V lost 1 base and J lost 2, with 18 bases in between. This CDR3 contains 17 residues. Germline V gives CDR1 MDHEN, CDR2 SYDVKM. This CDR3 is CASSLFAGTMGTYEQYF. CDR3 sequence (DNA): TGTGCCAGCAGTTTATTCGCGGGCACAATGGGGACCTACGAGCAGTACTTC.

Notes on this clonotype: A much larger clone differs from this one at a single base, so this may be a read error. The chain uses TRBV13 and TRBJ2-1; 11 bases agree with TRBD2. With V trimmed by 5 bases and J by 4 bases, 7 bases remained unmatched. The CDR3 is made up of 16 amino acids. Germline values: CDR1 PRHDT, CDR2 FYEKMQ (reference sequence). This CDR3 reads CASSELAGDFYNEQFF. The CDR3 bases are TGTGCCAGCAGCGAACTAGCGGGAGACTTTTACAATGAGCAGTTCTTC.

This clonotype was observed many times. The chain is built from TRBV28 and TRBJ2-1, with D possibly TRBD1 on 6 matching bases. Trimming took off 3 bases at V and 7 bases at J, with 13 bases between the two ends. Germline V gene lookup returns CDR1 MDHEN and CDR2 SYDVKM. This CDR3 is built from 14 residues. For the CDR3, the DNA is TGTGCCAGCAGTTTCAGGGGCGCACCAAATGAGCAGTTCTTC. Translated: CASSFRGAPNEQFF.

This clonotype was seen at least ten times. The chain carries TRBV29-1 and TRBJ2-7; D may match TRBD1 or TRBD2 (5 bases each). The V gene's germline CDR1 is SQVTM and CDR2 ANQGSEA. The V gene lost 6 bases and the J gene lost 3 bases, with 15 bases spanning the gap. This CDR3 spans 13 amino acids. CDR3 DNA sequence: TGCAGCGTCCCCGGGACCGATCTCTACGAGCAGTACTTC. Protein sequence: CSVPGTDLYEQYF.

This clonotype was detected ten times or more. In DNA, the CDR3 is TGTGCCAGCAGCGTGCTCGCGGACAGGGGGCGCACAGATACGCAGTATTTT. Translation: CASSVLADRGRTDTQYF. The rearrangement links TRBV9 to TRBJ2-3, with 11 bases that match TRBD1. Germline values: CDR1 SGDLS, CDR2 YYNGEE. The junction had 6 bases not matched to a gene; V was cut back by 2 bases and J by 1 base. The CDR3 loop spans 17 amino acids.

The rearrangement links TRBV12-3 or TRBV12-4 to TRBJ1-5, with TRBD1 matching over 7 bases. V trimming: 4 bases; J trimming: 0 bases; junction bases outside the gene matches: 12. This CDR3 has 18 amino acids. This chain's CDR3 is CASSSGTVSHGSNQPQHF. The CDR3 nucleotides read TGTGCCAGCAGTTCGGGGACAGTCTCTCACGGTAGCAATCAGCCCCAGCATTTT.

CDR3 coding DNA: TGTGCCACCAGCAACTTTCTAGCGGGAGGGAACTACGAGCAGTACTTC. Amino acid sequence: CATSNFLAGGNYEQYF. The chain is built from TRBV15 and TRBJ2-7, with 12 bases matching TRBD2. V gave up 4 bases and J gave up 3 bases; unmatched junction bases: 7. Germline V gene sequence: CDR1 LNHNV, CDR2 YYDKDF (reference sequence). There are 16 residues in the CDR3.

This clonotype was detected ten times or more. J is TRBJ1-4 and V is TRBV5-1, with D possibly being TRBD1 (6 bases). The CDR3 length is 13 residues. Looked up from germline, CDR1 is SGHRS and CDR2 is YFSETQ. Trimming removed 4 bases from V and 3 bases from J, with 7 bases in between. The CDR3 region has the DNA TGCGCCAGCAGCCAGGGGCCTAATGAAAAACTGTTTTTT. Encoded protein: CASSQGPNEKLFF. Variable domain in full (rest from reference TRBV5-1 and TRBJ1-4): KAGVTQTPRYLIKTRGQQVTLSCSPISGHRSVSWYQQTPGQGLQFLFEYFSETQRNKGNFPGRFSGRQFSNSRSEMNVSTLELGDSALYLCASSQGPNEKLFFGSGTQLSVL.

The chain employs TRBV20-1 and TRBJ2-7, with a tentative D call TRBD1 (7 bases). V was shortened by 0 bases and J by 4 bases, with 19 bases between the two germline ends. The germline V gene encodes CDR1 DFQATT and CDR2 SNEGSKA (reference sequence). CDR3 size: 16 residues. This chain's CDR3 is CSARDRRRGQIYEQYF. CDR3 nucleotides: TGCAGTGCTAGAGATCGGAGGAGGGGACAGATTTACGAGCAGTACTTC.

Worth noting for this clonotype: Being one base from a much bigger clone, this may be a read error. The V gene is TRBV12-3 or TRBV12-4, the J gene TRBJ2-4; 13 bases are shared with TRBD2. This CDR3 spans 19 amino acids. CDR3 region: CAISARLAGGGLAKNIQYF. The CDR3 nucleotides are TGTGCCATCAGTGCTAGACTAGCGGGAGGAGGTTTGGCCAAAAACATTCAGTACTTC.

This clonotype was detected many times. V gene TRBV12-3 or TRBV12-4 combines with J gene TRBJ1-1; D gene ambiguous. Trimming took off 0 bases at V and 6 bases at J, with 11 bases between the two ends. CDR3 length: 14 residues. This CDR3 reads CASSLALVRAEAFF. The DNA of the CDR3 is TGTGCCAGCAGTTTAGCGCTGGTGAGGGCTGAAGCTTTCTTT.

This clonotype has at least ten counts. The V and J genes are TRBV29-1 and TRBJ2-1, with D unresolved. Germline CDR1 is SQVTM and CDR2 is ANQGSEA. V lost 4 bases and J lost 8, with 6 bases in between. This CDR3 spans 10 amino acids. The CDR3 DNA sequence: TGCAGCGTTGTCAGGCATGAGCAGTTCTTC. It specifies CSVVRHEQFF.

This clonotype was observed a handful of times. The gene calls are TRBV20-1 and TRBJ2-1; a weak D match, TRBD2 (6 bases). The V end lost 3 bases, the J end lost 9 bases, and 18 bases lay between the germline ends. Germline V CDR1 and CDR2: DFQATT, SNEGSKA (reference sequence). The CDR3 sequence is 14 residues long. The CDR3 here is CSARSGPLGGEQFF. CDR3 nucleotides: TGCAGTGCTAGGTCCGGGCCCCTGGGGGGTGAGCAGTTCTTC.

This clonotype was counted many times. This rearrangement joins TRBV27 to TRBJ2-4, with D perhaps TRBD1 (6 bases). The length of the CDR3 is 16 residues. V dropped 5 bases and J dropped 3 bases, with 17 bases sitting between them. Per the germline V gene, CDR1 is MNHEY and CDR2 is SMNVEV (reference sequence). CDR3 DNA: TGTGCCAGCAGTCCGACAGGAGGTCTGGGCAAAAACATTCAGTACTTC. Encoded protein: CASSPTGGLGKNIQYF.

This clonotype was found many times. The rearrangement uses TRBV20-1 and TRBJ2-3; 10 bases fit TRBD2. Germline assignment: CDR1 DFQATT and CDR2 SNEGSKA (reference sequence). V dropped 0 bases and J dropped 2; count of bases not matched to a gene: 5. The CDR3 is made up of 16 amino acids. CDR3 DNA: TGCAGTGCTAGAGATCGAGCGGGAGGGCCCACAGATACGCAGTATTTT. Translation: CSARDRAGGPTDTQYF.

For this clonotype: A much larger clone sits a single nucleotide away, making a read error possible. The V and J genes are TRBV20-1 and TRBJ2-1, with D uncertain. Looked up from germline, CDR1 is DFQATT and CDR2 is SNEGSKA (reference sequence). The CDR3 sequence is 12 residues long. V lost 1 base and J lost 8, with 9 bases in between. Here the CDR3 DNA reads TGCAGTGCTAGAGGTCTCGCGGATGAGCAGTTCTTC. It specifies CSARGLADEQFF.

This clonotype showed up many times. The chain couples TRBV11-2 to TRBJ2-7; D is perhaps TRBD2 (6 bases). Germline-derived CDR1 and CDR2 are SGHAT and FQNNGV. V dropped 8 bases and J dropped 1 base, with 6 bases sitting between them. CDR3 length: 11 residues. CDR3 DNA sequence: TGTGCCAGCGGGAGGTCCTACGAGCAGTACTTC. Translation gives CASGRSYEQYF.